This passage covers 21 T cell receptor beta chains from one sample sequenced in a study of T cell changes during pregnancy in multiple sclerosis (dated by TCRdb to between 2018 and 2021). The library was generated by the immunoSEQ multiplex PCR assay. In TCRdb, the immuneACCESS table is reduced to in-frame sequences with V and J assigned. These tables do not hold every clone; where another copy was compared, an unresolved V gene accounts for under half, and the others remain unexplained. The sample contains roughly 40,000 clones, 92% of them found a single time. The ten largest clones represent over 0.75% of the sample. The starting material was CD4+ T cells from peripheral blood mononuclear cells, obtained before pregnancy. The receptors were sampled from a female donor with multiple sclerosis, enrolled in a pregnancy study.

The chain employs TRBV19 and TRBJ2-1; TRBD1 matches 9 bases. V lost 5 bases, J lost 3 bases, and 5 bases stayed unmatched. The CDR3 is 15 amino acids. Germline values: CDR1 LNHDA, CDR2 SQIVND (reference sequence). The CDR3 spells CASSLGTGFYNEQFF. DNA for the CDR3: TGTGCCAGTAGTCTCGGGACAGGGTTCTACAATGAGCAGTTCTTC.

This clone was seen only once. This rearrangement joins TRBV7-2 to TRBJ2-2; 8 positions match TRBD2. This CDR3 spans 16 amino acids. Trimming removed 4 bases from V and 4 bases from J; junction bases left unmatched: 8. The germline gives CDR1 SGHTA, CDR2 FQGNSA. CDR3 DNA: TGTGCCAGCAGCTCGAGCGGGAGAATGGTCACCGGGGAGCTGTTTTTT. Translating gives CASSSSGRMVTGELFF. Variable domain in full (rest from reference TRBV7-2 and TRBJ2-2): GAGVSQSPSNKVTEKGKDVELRCDPISGHTALYWYRQSLGQGLEFLIYFQGNSAPDKSGLPSDRFSAERTGGSVSTLTIQRTQQEDSAVYLCASSSSGRMVTGELFFGEGSRLTVL.

This rearrangement joins TRBV27 to TRBJ2-5, with D perhaps TRBD1 (6 bases). The CDR3 is made up of 15 amino acids. Trimming stripped 6 bases from V and 5 bases from J, with 19 bases between. CDR1 is MNHEY and CDR2 is SMNVEV in the germline V gene (reference sequence). The CDR3 nucleotides are TGTGCCAGCAGCCCTGGGGGTTGGGGGCCGGAGACCCAGTACTTC. This gives the protein CASSPGGWGPETQYF.

V gene TRBV28 combines with J gene TRBJ2-7, with D maybe TRBD1 (5 bases). CDR1 is MDHEN and CDR2 is SYDVKM in the germline V gene. Deletions cut 4 bases from V and 2 bases from J, with 12 bases between. This CDR3 contains 14 residues. DNA of the CDR3: TGTGCCAGCAGTTGGACATATGACCCCTACGAGCAGTACTTC. It is translated as CASSWTYDPYEQYF. Together with reference TRBV28 and TRBJ2-7, the CDR3 gives the full variable domain: DVKVTQSSRYLVKRTGEKVFLECVQDMDHENMFWYRQDPGLGLRLIYFSYDVKMKEKGDIPEGYSVSREKKERFSLILESASTNQTSMYLCASSWTYDPYEQYFGPGTRLTVT.

The DNA for the CDR3 is TGTGCGGAGGGGCCGAGCACAGATACGCAGTATTTT. Translation gives CAEGPSTDTQYF. The rearrangement uses TRBV7-2 and TRBJ2-3, with D perhaps matching TRBD2 (6 bases). Germline V gives CDR1 SGHTA, CDR2 FQGNSA. The CDR3 extends over 12 amino acids. The entire variable domain, with the rest obtained from reference TRBV7-2 and TRBJ2-3, is as follows: GAGVSQSPSNKVTEKGKDVELRCDPISGHTALYWYRQSLGQGLEFLIYFQGNSAPDKSGLPSDRFSAERTGGSVSTLTIQRTQQEDSAVYLCAEGPSTDTQYFGPGTRLTVL.

The chain uses TRBV6-1 and TRBJ2-3; 15 nucleotides line up with TRBD2. The germline V gene encodes CDR1 MNHNS and CDR2 SASEGT. The CDR3 covers 18 residues. V shed 3 bases and J 2 bases; nucleotides not matched to a gene: 6. CDR3 sequence: CASSDGLAGGPPTDTQYF. The DNA of the CDR3 is TGTGCCAGCAGTGATGGACTAGCGGGAGGGCCTCCCACAGATACGCAGTATTTT.

The chain recombines TRBV6-5 with TRBJ1-2, with a tentative D call TRBD1 (5 bases). V lost 7 bases, J lost 2 bases, and 8 bases lay in between. The CDR3 runs to 12 residues. Germline V gene data show CDR1 as MNHEY and CDR2 as SVGAGI. The CDR3 sequence: CASIGHNYGYTF. The CDR3 DNA reads as TGTGCCAGCATTGGACACAACTATGGCTACACCTTC.

The chain combines TRBV18 with TRBJ2-2; 10 bases align to TRBD2. V lost 3 bases to trimming and J lost 7 bases; unmatched junction nucleotides: 5. From germline, CDR1 is KGHSH and CDR2 LQKENI. The CDR3 totals 15 residues. As DNA, the CDR3 is TGTGCCAGCTCACCCCTAGCGGGAGAAATCGGGGAGCTGTTTTTT. Its translation is CASSPLAGEIGELFF.

The gene calls are TRBV6-6 and TRBJ2-5; 9 bases line up with TRBD1. CDR1 and CDR2 (germline): MNHNY, SVGAGI (reference sequence). Germline trimming cut 6 bases from V and 5 bases from J; bases unmatched to any gene: 13. This CDR3 region has 16 residues. The DNA for the CDR3 is TGTGCCAGCAGAAAAACCGGGACAGGGTTGTGGGAGACCCAGTACTTC. Protein: CASRKTGTGLWETQYF.

The rearrangement joins TRBV2 to TRBJ2-5, with no clear D. In germline, CDR1 is SNHLY, CDR2 FYNNEI. V dropped 2 bases and J dropped 4 bases, with 8 bases sitting between them. The CDR3 is 13 residues long. CDR3 DNA sequence: TGTGCCAGCAGTGAACTCAGGCGAGAGACCCAGTACTTC. Its protein product is CASSELRRETQYF.

V gene TRBV6-6 combines with J gene TRBJ2-7; D might be TRBD2 (5 bases). The CDR3 loop spans 14 amino acids. Trimming stripped 6 bases from V and 2 bases from J, with 14 bases between. CDR1 and CDR2 from the germline V gene are MNHNY and SVGAGI (reference sequence). The CDR3 DNA follows: TGTGCCAGCAGGGACGGACCGGGGACCTACGAGCAGTACTTC. Amino acids: CASRDGPGTYEQYF.

A word on this clone: Other DNA variants within this sample encode the same CDR3. This rearrangement joins TRBV7-2 to TRBJ2-7; the D gene is possibly TRBD2 (5 bases). Trimming shortened V by 3 bases and J by 5 bases, and 5 bases separated the two germline ends. Per germline, CDR1 SGHTA and CDR2 FQGNSA. This CDR3 comprises 11 residues. The CDR3 spells CASSLRDEQYF. The DNA of the CDR3 is TGTGCCAGCAGCTTGAGGGACGAGCAGTACTTC.

The gene calls are TRBV29-1 and TRBJ2-5; D is perhaps TRBD2 (6 bases). The CDR3 totals 14 residues. Germline CDR1 and CDR2: SQVTM and ANQGSEA. V was shortened by 4 bases and J by 5 bases, with 17 bases between the two germline ends. The CDR3 loop reads CSVVPTPSVETQYF. For the CDR3, the DNA is TGCAGCGTTGTTCCCACCCCTAGCGTGGAGACCCAGTACTTC. Variable domain in full (rest from reference TRBV29-1 and TRBJ2-5): SAVISQKPSRDICQRGTSLTIQCQVDSQVTMMFWYRQQPGQSLTLIATANQGSEATYESGFVIDKFPISRPNLTFSTLTVSNMSPEDSSIYLCSVVPTPSVETQYFGPGTRLLVL.

The chain recombines TRBV5-6 with TRBJ1-1; D is ambiguous. V shed 3 bases and J shed 0 bases, with 18 bases lying between them. Germline V gives CDR1 SGHDT, CDR2 YYEEEE. The CDR3 runs to 17 residues. DNA of the CDR3: TGTGCCAGCAGCTCGGCAAGGCGACTGTTCATGAACACTGAAGCTTTCTTT. The encoded protein is CASSSARRLFMNTEAFF.

The J gene is TRBJ1-4, the V gene TRBV7-8; 7 nucleotides align to TRBD1. Germline V gene data show CDR1 as SGHVS and CDR2 as FQNEAQ. The V and J ends lost 1 base and 5 bases, in that order; junction bases with no gene match: 7. The CDR3 consists of 16 residues. Here the CDR3 reads CASSLVSQGINEKLFF. In nucleotides, the CDR3 is TGTGCCAGCAGCTTAGTGTCACAGGGGATAAATGAAAAACTGTTTTTT.

A single count supports this clone. The rearrangement links TRBV5-1 to TRBJ1-2, with D maybe TRBD1 (6 bases). V was clipped by 3 bases and J by 0 bases, with 12 bases between them. Per the germline V gene, CDR1 is SGHRS and CDR2 is YFSETQ. The CDR3 covers 15 residues. The CDR3 sequence: CASSSGQQPNYGYTF. The CDR3 bases are TGCGCCAGCAGCTCTGGACAGCAACCTAACTATGGCTACACCTTC.

The chain has TRBV7-2 and TRBJ1-2; D uncertain. Germline values: CDR1 SGHTA, CDR2 FQGNSA. The CDR3 is made up of 13 amino acids. The V end was cut by 3 bases, the J end by 10 bases, with 15 bases between. CDR3 sequence: CASSFLFEAIYTF. CDR3 sequence (DNA): TGTGCCAGCAGCTTTTTATTTGAGGCGATCTACACCTTC. Complete variable domain (other parts from reference TRBV7-2 and TRBJ1-2): GAGVSQSPSNKVTEKGKDVELRCDPISGHTALYWYRQSLGQGLEFLIYFQGNSAPDKSGLPSDRFSAERTGGSVSTLTIQRTQQEDSAVYLCASSFLFEAIYTFGSGTRLTVV.

V and J are TRBV28 and TRBJ1-1, with D possibly TRBD1 on 5 matching bases. The germline V and J ends were trimmed by 1 base and 2 bases, with 14 bases remaining between them. CDR3 length: 16 amino acids. Germline V gene data show CDR1 as MDHEN and CDR2 as SYDVKM. In DNA, the CDR3 is TGTGCCAGCAGTTTATTAGGAGGGGCCGGTAACACTGAAGCTTTCTTT. Translation gives CASSLLGGAGNTEAFF.

The chain couples TRBV5-4 to TRBJ1-2; 7 bases map to TRBD1. V trimming: 4 bases; J trimming: 8 bases; junction bases outside the gene matches: 11. Germline CDR1 and CDR2: SGHNT and YYREEE (reference sequence). The CDR3 covers 14 residues. This chain's CDR3 is CASSPTDRWSGYTF. CDR3 in DNA: TGTGCCAGCAGCCCTACGGACAGGTGGAGCGGCTACACCTTC.

The chain employs TRBV7-3 and TRBJ2-3; D may be TRBD1 (5 bases). CDR3 length equals 14 residues. V lost 5 bases and J lost 0, with 9 bases in between. Germline CDR1 reads SGHTA; CDR2 reads FQGTGA. The chain's CDR3 is CASSPGASTDTQYF. Written as DNA, the CDR3 is TGTGCCAGCAGCCCTGGGGCGAGCACAGATACGCAGTATTTT.

V is TRBV15 and J is TRBJ2-6; no clear D. The V gene lost 5 bases and the J gene lost 2 bases, with 10 bases spanning the gap. Germline V gene lookup returns CDR1 LNHNV and CDR2 YYDKDF (reference sequence). CDR3 length: 15 amino acids. The DNA for the CDR3 is TGTGCCACCAGCCCTCCGTCAGCTGGGGCCAACGTCCTGACTTTC. Protein sequence: CATSPPSAGANVLTF.